The clone carrying this T cell receptor beta chain appeared once. Its antigen remains unknown. Terminally differentiated effector memory CD45RA+ cells were left out of the naive CD8 fraction, which was CD45RO-negative and positively selected for CCR7. Original methodology: Owing to the provision of junction-only sequences devoid of quality scores by immunoSEQ, filtering differed. Some clones are missing from TCRdb's copy, which holds only in-frame ones; the method was immunoSEQ multiplex PCR. The V and J calls and clone size are taken from that table; D and trimming were inferred from the DNA. The sample consists of about 2.1 million clones, over 85% of them appearing once. The data originate from a study of shared clonotypes between healthy human individuals. The wider study: CD4 naive and CD4 memory each took three plates per donor, while CD8 naive took two and CD8 memory one.

Study results and caveats: Approximately 4.6% of naive CD4 clonotypes were shared across a few donors.

This CDR3 is 15 amino acids long. Trimming shortened V by 2 bases and J by 0 bases, and 11 bases separated the two germline ends. Per germline, CDR1 LGHNA and CDR2 YNFKEQ. The chain links TRBV4-2 to TRBJ2-7; tentative D call: TRBD1 (6 bases). The sequence was collected from a man younger than 35 in good health. Some clones in this sample may be carry-over from other donors' samples. Sequences were obtained from naive CD8+ T cells from PBMCs. CDR3 sequence: CASSQRWTVSYEQYF. The CDR3 nucleotides are TGTGCCAGCAGCCAACGCTGGACAGTCTCCTACGAGCAGTACTTC.